These T cell receptor beta chains were read from a single sample in a study of graft-versus-host responses after intestinal transplantation. Clones were sequenced by immunoSEQ multiplex PCR, and TCRdb holds only the in-frame ones, with some missing. The table has about 3,900 clones, 85% seen once. This material consisted of ileum tissue, taken around 95 weeks after intestinal transplant. Receptors originate from a human patient who received an intestinal transplant, so some T cells may come from the graft donor. The CDR3 runs from the conserved cysteine through the conserved F or W. Each record gives: D gene, J gene, V gene, clone size, CDR3 protein, CDR3 DNA. A D gene is named only where the DNA matches it firmly. Only part of the rows carry a size: once, few, many, or a class if the clone is expanded.

D: NA; J: TRBJ2-7; V: TRBV5-4; size: NA; CDR3: CASSSEFGDFSYEQYF; DNA: TGTGCCAGCAGCTCGGAATTCGGGGACTTCTCCTACGAGCAGTACTTC
D: NA; J: TRBJ1-2; V: TRBV7-9; size: NA; CDR3: CASSLGGEYGYTF; DNA: TGTGCCAGCAGCTTAGGAGGGGAGTATGGCTACACCTTC
D: NA; J: TRBJ1-1; V: TRBV9; size: NA; CDR3: CASNAGGWSDEAFF; DNA: TGTGCCAGCAATGCGGGAGGTTGGAGCGATGAAGCTTTCTTT
D: NA; J: TRBJ1-2; V: TRBV28; size: NA; CDR3: CASNSEGGLVVYGYTF; DNA: TGTGCCAGCAATTCTGAGGGGGGTTTAGTCGTCTATGGCTACACCTTC
D: NA; J: TRBJ1-1; V: TRBV9; size: NA; CDR3: CASSGIGTAEEAFF; DNA: TGTGCCAGCAGCGGAATCGGGACCGCCGAGGAAGCTTTCTTT
D: NA; J: TRBJ2-7; V: TRBV12-5; size: few; CDR3: CASGYEYEQYF; DNA: TGTGCTAGCGGGTATGAATACGAGCAGTACTTC
D: NA; J: TRBJ2-2; V: TRBV5-1; size: NA; CDR3: CASSRGTGTGELFF; DNA: TGCGCCAGCAGCCGCGGGACCGGGACCGGGGAGCTGTTTTTT
D: NA; J: TRBJ1-2; V: TRBV5-1; size: NA; CDR3: CASSVTASRAYGYTF; DNA: TGCGCCAGCAGCGTGACAGCCAGTAGGGCCTATGGCTACACCTTC
D: TRBD2; J: TRBJ2-5; V: TRBV7-2; size: NA; CDR3: CASKVGGKETQYF; DNA: TGTGCCAGCAAAGTGGGGGGGAAAGAGACCCAGTACTTC
D: NA; J: TRBJ1-5; V: TRBV19; size: few; CDR3: CASSIGGTQPQHF; DNA: TGTGCCAGTAGTATAGGAGGGACTCAGCCCCAGCATTTT
D: NA; J: TRBJ2-1; V: TRBV2; size: NA; CDR3: CASTPRGYNEQFF; DNA: TGTGCCAGCACCCCCCGGGGCTACAATGAGCAGTTCTTC
D: NA; J: TRBJ2-3; V: TRBV7-9; size: few; CDR3: CASSLVQGTDTQYF; DNA: TGTGCCAGCAGCTTAGTTCAGGGCACAGATACGCAGTATTTT
D: TRBD2; J: TRBJ2-1; V: TRBV6-4; size: NA; CDR3: CASGRDSGGAYEQFF; DNA: TGTGCCAGCGGTAGAGATAGCGGGGGGGCATATGAGCAGTTCTTC
D: TRBD1; J: TRBJ1-2; V: TRBV19; size: NA; CDR3: CASSARQGANYGYTF; DNA: TGTGCCAGTAGTGCCCGACAGGGAGCCAACTATGGCTACACCTTC
D: NA; J: TRBJ1-3; V: TRBV15; size: NA; CDR3: CATSRVKGSGDSGNTIYF; DNA: TGTGCCACCAGCAGAGTTAAGGGGAGTGGAGACTCTGGAAACACCATATATTTT
D: NA; J: TRBJ1-4; V: TRBV6-1; size: NA; CDR3: CASSENRAPGKLFF; DNA: TGTGCCAGCAGTGAAAACAGGGCCCCGGGAAAACTGTTTTTT
D: TRBD1; J: TRBJ1-4; V: TRBV11-2; size: NA; CDR3: CASSQGQAKLFF; DNA: TGTGCCAGCAGCCAAGGACAGGCGAAACTGTTTTTT
D: NA; J: TRBJ1-5; V: TRBV2; size: NA; CDR3: CASSLGGLKPQHF; DNA: TGTGCCAGCAGTTTGGGGGGTCTAAAGCCCCAGCATTTT
D: NA; J: TRBJ2-7; V: TRBV11-2; size: NA; CDR3: CASSTLTDRRSSYEQYF; DNA: TGTGCCAGCAGCACCTTAACAGACAGGCGGAGCTCCTACGAGCAGTACTTC
D: NA; J: TRBJ2-3; V: TRBV11-2; size: NA; CDR3: CASSTRFGNTDTQYF; DNA: TGTGCCAGCAGCACGCGTTTCGGGAACACAGATACGCAGTATTTT
D: NA; J: TRBJ1-1; V: TRBV29-1; size: NA; CDR3: CSVEGVRNTEAFF; DNA: TGCAGCGTTGAGGGAGTCAGGAACACTGAAGCTTTCTTT
D: NA; J: TRBJ2-7; V: TRBV7-8; size: NA; CDR3: CASSLARQARYEQYF; DNA: TGTGCCAGCAGCTTAGCGCGGCAGGCACGCTACGAGCAGTACTTC
D: TRBD2; J: TRBJ2-7; V: TRBV5-1; size: NA; CDR3: CASSLGEGWHEQYF; DNA: TGCGCCAGCAGCTTGGGGGAGGGATGGCACGAGCAGTACTTC
D: TRBD1; J: TRBJ1-3; V: TRBV5-1; size: NA; CDR3: CASSSGTVTGNTIYF; DNA: TGCGCCAGCAGCAGTGGGACAGTGACTGGAAACACCATATATTTT
D: NA; J: TRBJ2-7; V: TRBV19; size: few; CDR3: CASSIGGHEQYF; DNA: TGTGCCAGTAGTATAGGAGGCCACGAGCAGTACTTC
D: TRBD1; J: TRBJ1-5; V: TRBV4-1; size: NA; CDR3: CASSQEGTGFQPQHF; DNA: TGCGCCAGCAGCCAAGAGGGGACAGGGTTTCAGCCCCAGCATTTT
D: NA; J: TRBJ1-6; V: TRBV5-4; size: NA; CDR3: CASSRGETGAYSPLHF; DNA: TGTGCCAGCAGCCGAGGGGAGACTGGTGCGTATTCACCCCTCCACTTT
D: TRBD2; J: TRBJ2-1; V: TRBV28; size: NA; CDR3: CASTGGLAGGFEQFF; DNA: TGTGCCAGCACTGGGGGACTAGCGGGGGGCTTTGAGCAGTTCTTC
D: TRBD1; J: TRBJ2-7; V: TRBV2; size: NA; CDR3: CASSRGDRGTYEQYF; DNA: TGTGCCAGCAGTAGGGGGGACAGGGGGACCTACGAGCAGTACTTC
D: TRBD1; J: TRBJ2-5; V: TRBV5-1; size: NA; CDR3: CASSPGQGWETQYF; DNA: TGCGCCAGCAGCCCGGGACAGGGGTGGGAGACCCAGTACTTC
D: NA; J: TRBJ1-1; V: TRBV7-9; size: NA; CDR3: CASSPQGVETEAFF; DNA: TGTGCCAGCAGCCCCCAGGGTGTAGAAACTGAAGCTTTCTTT
D: NA; J: TRBJ2-5; V: TRBV2; size: few; CDR3: CASSVAAAGQYF; DNA: TGTGCCAGCAGTGTTGCGGCTGCCGGACAGTACTTC
D: NA; J: TRBJ1-1; V: TRBV7-9; size: few; CDR3: CASSLASSTEAFF; DNA: TGTGCCAGCAGCTTAGCTTCGTCCACTGAAGCTTTCTTT
D: NA; J: TRBJ1-2; V: TRBV30; size: NA; CDR3: CAWSVLAGRELYYGYTF; DNA: TGTGCCTGGAGTGTCTTAGCTGGCAGGGAACTCTACTATGGCTACACCTTC
D: NA; J: TRBJ1-6; V: TRBV19; size: NA; CDR3: CASSIPGDNSPLHF; DNA: TGTGCCAGTAGTATACCAGGCGACAATTCACCCCTCCACTTT
D: NA; J: TRBJ2-7; V: TRBV7-2; size: NA; CDR3: CASSLGSTGYYYEQYF; DNA: TGTGCCAGCAGCTTAGGATCCACGGGTTACTACTACGAGCAGTACTTC
D: TRBD2; J: TRBJ2-5; V: TRBV6-5; size: once; CDR3: CASSHHTGGETQYF; DNA: TGTGCCAGCAGTCATCATACGGGGGGTGAGACCCAGTACTTC
D: NA; J: TRBJ1-5; V: TRBV12-5; size: few; CDR3: CASGWEGNQPQHF; DNA: TGTGCTAGTGGCTGGGAAGGCAATCAGCCCCAGCATTTT
D: NA; J: TRBJ2-1; V: TRBV6-1; size: few; CDR3: CASSAEKWRQFF; DNA: TGTGCCAGCAGTGCCGAGAAATGGAGGCAGTTCTTC